The 28 T cell receptor delta chains below were found in one sample sequenced in a study of γδ T cells in repeated Plasmodium falciparum infection. TCRdb re-called clones from the multiplex PCR reads using CATT. The repertoire has approximately 53,000 delta-chain clones, 1.7% of them found once; the top ten carry approximately 16%. Gammadelta T cells were flow-sorted from PBMC into Vgamma9/Vdelta2+ and Vdelta2-negative populations for bulk analysis. Input material: gamma-delta T cells from blood. These receptors all stem from a pool of human donors (malaria-infected and uninfected, not separated).

A word on this clone: TCRdb records a much larger clone's protein for this DNA, with a difference at residue 6 that likely arises from a read error; the protein given is the translation of the DNA. The V gene is TRDV1, the J gene TRDJ1; possibly TRDD3 for D (5 bases). Germline V gene lookup returns CDR1 TSWWSYY and CDR2 QGS. Trimming left V 4 bases short and J 5 bases short, with 32 bases between. The CDR3 loop spans 20 amino acids. The CDR3 nucleotides are TGTGCTCTTGGGGGGATGCGGTTATTAGGGGGCACCCGGGGAGCAGATAAACTCATCTTT. It codes for CALGGMRLLGGTRGADKLIF.

This clone was recorded many times. This is likely an artifact of a read error, given a far larger clone one base away. This chain connects TRDV2 to TRDJ1; TRDD3 agrees at 13 bases. The J gene, missing from TCRdb, was assigned here through DNA to germline matching. The germline gives CDR1 GEAIGNYY, CDR2 EKD. The V and J ends lost 3 bases and 2 bases, in that order; junction bases with no gene match: 8. This CDR3 is built from 17 residues. CDR3 in DNA: TGTGCCTGTGACCCCTTACTGGGGGATACGCGGACCGATAAACTCATCTTT. This codes for CACDPLLGDTRTDKLIF.

This clone showed up many times. This chain joins TRDV1 and TRDJ1, with 7 bases matching TRDD2. CDR1 is TSWWSYY and CDR2 is QGS in the germline V gene. The CDR3 contains 21 residues. J gave up 0 bases and V 2 bases, and 21 bases lay outside the gene matches. The DNA for the CDR3 is TGTGCTCTTGGGGAATTTTCCTACCGGGTCCAGCCCGCCTCCTACACCGATAAACTCATCTTT. Translated, it gives CALGEFSYRVQPASYTDKLIF.

With respect to this clone: A far larger clone is one nucleotide away, so this likely arose from a read error. Other DNA sequences of this sample code for an identical CDR3. V gene TRDV1 combines with J gene TRDJ1; the match to TRDD3 covers 8 bases. Since TCRdb gives no J gene, matching the DNA to germline was used here to assign it. Trimming at V came to 3 bases and at J to 0 bases, leaving 18 bases not matched to a gene. The CDR3 covers 20 residues. Germline values: CDR1 TSWWSYY, CDR2 QGS. In DNA, the CDR3 is TGTGCTCTTGGGGAGCTCTGCGAGTCCCCTGGGGGACCGTACACCGATAAACTCATCTTT. This translates into CALGELCESPGGPYTDKLIF.

This clone was observed a handful of times. This likely stems from a read error, as it lies one base from a far larger clone. In the same sample, other DNA sequences code for this CDR3. The CDR3 loop is CACDTLGGGMYTDKLIF. For the CDR3, the DNA is TGTGCCTGTGACACCCTCGGGGGGGGCATGTACACCGATAAACTCATCTTT. V usage is TRDV2 and J usage is TRDJ1; weak D call: TRDD3 (5 bases). The CDR3 has 17 amino acids. V lost 0 bases, J lost 0 bases, and 16 bases lay in between. Germline lookup yields CDR1 GEAIGNYY and CDR2 EKD.

About this clone itself: TCRdb assigns this DNA the protein of a much larger clone, which departs from its translation at residue 16; this likely reflects a read error, and the protein shown comes from translating the DNA. The chain links TRDV1 to TRDJ1, with TRDD3 matching over 8 bases. TCRdb lists no J gene, so it was determined here by aligning the DNA to germline. Germline V CDR1 and CDR2: TSWWSYY, QGS. The CDR3 sequence is 22 residues long. J gave up 0 bases and V 0 bases, and 21 bases lay outside the gene matches. CDR3 amino acids: CALGELLRGRGYSTPHTDKLIF. CDR3 nucleotides: TGTGCTCTTGGGGAACTCCTTCGGGGTCGGGGATACAGCACTCCGCACACCGATAAACTCATCTTT.

Only a few counts were recorded for this clone. TCRdb attributes to this sequence the protein of a much larger clone, which differs from the DNA translation at residue 19; a read error is likely, and the protein displayed is translated from the DNA. The chain couples TRDV1 to TRDJ1, with D maybe TRDD2 (6 bases). Per germline, CDR1 TSWWSYY and CDR2 QGS. The CDR3 loop spans 22 amino acids. This CDR3 is CALGKTPFFLTNLASPTDNLIF. The CDR3 DNA sequence: TGTGCTCTCGGGAAGACCCCATTCTTCCTCACCAATTTAGCGTCTCCAACCGATAACCTCATCTTT.

A note on this clone: The protein in TCRdb stems from a much larger clone and differs at residue 11 from this DNA's translation, likely a read error; here the protein is translated from the DNA. The chain couples TRDV1 to TRDJ1; 7 nucleotides align to TRDD3. TCRdb is silent on the J gene; assignment here came from matching the DNA to germline. The CDR3 extends over 20 amino acids. After removal of 3 bases from V and 6 bases from J, the junction contained 25 bases not matched to a gene. CDR1 is TSWWSYY and CDR2 is QGS in the germline V gene. The CDR3 is CALGEIPFPPPLLGIYKLIF. The CDR3 DNA follows: TGTGCTCTTGGGGAGATTCCCTTTCCTCCACCTTTACTGGGGATTTATAAACTCATCTTT.

This clone was seen more than once but under ten times. This sequence is one base from a far larger clone and is likely a read error. Additional DNA sequences in this sample encode the identical CDR3. The rearrangement joins TRDV1 to TRDJ1; 11 bases map to TRDD3. The J gene was missing in TCRdb and was found by matching the end of the DNA to germline. Germline CDR1 reads TSWWSYY; CDR2 reads QGS. The CDR3 is 21 amino acids. The ends lost 2 bases at V and 5 bases at J; junction bases unmatched: 22. CDR3 nucleotides: TGTGCTCTTGGGGAAAGTATCCTACAAAACATTTGGGGGATACGCGCTGATAAACTCATCTTT. Its translation is CALGESILQNIWGIRADKLIF.

This clone was seen repeatedly, ten times or more. TCRdb lists the protein of a much larger clone for this DNA, which differs at residue 6, so this is likely a read error; the protein given here is translated from the DNA itself. The J gene is TRDJ1, the V gene TRDV1; D gene unclear. V shed 1 base and J shed 5 bases, with 8 bases lying between them. The germline V gene has CDR1 TSWWSYY and CDR2 QGS. This CDR3 is built from 13 residues. For the CDR3, the DNA is TGTGCTCTTGGGGAACCATTCGTGGATAAACTCATCTTT. This sequence encodes CALGEPFVDKLIF.

With respect to this clone: The protein given by TCRdb reflects a much larger clone and differs at residue 16 from this DNA's translation, likely from a read error; the protein shown is the DNA's translation. V is TRDV3 and J is TRDJ1; D is possibly TRDD2 (6 bases). Matching the DNA to germline supplied the J gene, which TCRdb does not give. The CDR3 loop spans 19 amino acids. The V end was cut by 0 bases, the J end by 10 bases, with 36 bases between. Germline V CDR1 and CDR2: TVYSNPD, GDNSRS (reference sequence). CDR3 sequence reads: CAFSPRHPTNPSVLVRLIF. CDR3 nucleotides: TGTGCCTTTAGCCCCAGACATCCTACGAACCCCTCGGTACTAGTTAGACTCATCTTT.

A remark on this clone: The likely explanation is a read error, given a far larger clone one base away. The same CDR3 arises from other DNA sequences in this sample as well. The chain couples TRDV1 to TRDJ1, with TRDD3 matching 12 bases. TCRdb lists no J gene, so it was determined here by aligning the DNA to germline. The CDR3 runs to 20 residues. CDR1 is TSWWSYY and CDR2 is QGS in the germline V gene. CDR3 sequence (DNA): TGTGCTCTCGGGGACGCCCCGAGACTCCTGCTCGTACTGGGGGATACTAAACTCATCTTT. Translating gives CALGDAPRLLLVLGDTKLIF.

Concerning this clone itself: This likely reflects a read error, since a far larger clone is one base away. This same CDR3 is encoded by further DNA sequences in the sample. The chain employs TRDV1 and TRDJ1, with a possible D match to TRDD2 (7 bases). Here the J gene came from matching the DNA to germline, since TCRdb omits it. There are 23 residues in the CDR3. Trimming stripped 1 base from V and 0 bases from J, with 33 bases between. Germline CDR1 is TSWWSYY and CDR2 is QGS. CDR3 protein: CALGEPFPTTGLWGWGHTDKLIF. The DNA of the CDR3 is TGTGCTCTTGGGGAACCGTTTCCTACTACCGGCCTCTGGGGTTGGGGACACACCGATAAACTCATCTTT.

This clone was detected many times. For this DNA, TCRdb reports the protein of a much larger clone, which diverges at residue 6, most likely from a read error; the protein presented here is translated directly from the DNA. J is TRDJ1 and V is TRDV2; TRDD3 matches at 7 bases. This CDR3 has 15 amino acids. With V trimmed by 4 bases and J by 0 bases, 7 bases remained unmatched. Germline V gene lookup returns CDR1 GEAIGNYY and CDR2 EKD. The CDR3 DNA reads as TGTGCCTGTGAGCCTCCGGGGGATTACACCGATAAACTCATCTTT. Residues: CACEPPGDYTDKLIF.

This clone was seen a few times. TCRdb's listed protein matches a much larger clone and diverges from this DNA's translation at residue 13, likely through a read error; the protein shown comes from the DNA. The J gene is TRDJ1, the V gene TRDV1; 7 nucleotides line up with TRDD3. This CDR3 has 24 amino acids. CDR1 and CDR2 (germline): TSWWSYY, QGS. Trimming took 5 bases from V and 5 from J; bases not matched to a gene: 38. The CDR3 sequence is CALGPTTFGRTGEYASLGGDKLIF. The CDR3 DNA reads TGTGCTCTTGGGCCTACGACCTTCGGTCGTACTGGGGAATACGCGTCTTTGGGTGGGGATAAACTCATCTTT.

This clone has at least ten counts. TCRdb pairs this DNA with a much larger clone's protein that differs at residue 14, likely a read error; the protein shown was translated from the DNA. The chain is built from TRDV2 and TRDJ3, with 8 bases aligning to TRDD3. The length of the CDR3 is 19 residues. Germline CDR1 reads GEAIGNYY; CDR2 reads EKD. In nucleotides, the CDR3 is TGTGCCTGTGACACTCCTGGGGGACAAAGCTCCTGGGACCCCCGACAGATGTTTTTC. This gives the protein CACDTPGGQSSWDPRQMFF.

The J gene is TRDJ1, the V gene TRDV1, with 9 bases lining up with TRDD2. The J gene was not available in TCRdb and was assigned here by matching the DNA to germline segments. Per the germline V gene, CDR1 is TSWWSYY and CDR2 is QGS. J was trimmed by 3 bases and V by 4 bases; bases with no gene match: 18. CDR3 length equals 19 residues. CDR3 sequence: CALGGGGLPTHERADKLIF. The DNA of the CDR3 is TGTGCTCTTGGGGGGGGGGGCCTTCCTACACATGAGCGGGCCGATAAACTCATCTTT.

Only a few counts were recorded for this clone. The protein TCRdb lists belongs to a much larger clone and differs from this DNA's translation at residue 7, which points to a read error; the protein shown is made from the DNA. CDR3 protein: CACDTSCIEVIHTDKLIF. In nucleotides, the CDR3 is TGTGCCTGTGACACCTCTTGCATAGAAGTCATCCACACCGATAAACTCATCTTT. The chain has TRDV2 and TRDJ1; D remains unclear. Trimming removed 0 bases at V and 0 bases at J, with 19 bases between. In germline, CDR1 is GEAIGNYY, CDR2 EKD. The CDR3 is made up of 18 amino acids.

Ten or more counts support this clone. The protein that TCRdb holds for this DNA derives from a much larger clone and differs from the translated DNA at residue 3, which likely indicates a read error; the protein shown here is translated from the DNA. The chain couples TRDV2 to TRDJ2; 10 bases line up with TRDD3. TCRdb carries no J gene annotation; the J gene was assigned here by matching the DNA with germline. The CDR3 is 16 amino acids. Germline CDR1 GEAIGNYY, CDR2 EKD. CDR3 loop: CARDTGGIRGTAQLFF. Here the CDR3 DNA reads TGTGCCCGTGACACCGGGGGGATACGAGGGACAGCACAACTCTTCTTT.

By sample fraction, this clone is medium-sized. The V call is TRDV1, the J call TRDJ1; 7 bases are shared with TRDD3. The V and J ends lost 2 bases and 4 bases, in that order; junction bases with no gene match: 13. Germline V CDR1 and CDR2: TSWWSYY, QGS. The CDR3 has 17 amino acids. CDR3 amino acids: CALGEWYYGIPSDKLIF. CDR3 nucleotide sequence: TGTGCTCTTGGGGAATGGTACTACGGGATACCGAGCGATAAACTCATCTTT.

Points on this clone: This DNA's translation and the protein TCRdb lists, from a much larger clone, do not match at residue 8, likely due to a read error; the protein shown is translated from the DNA. The CDR3 nucleotides read TGTGCTCTTGGGGATTCGGCCCTCCCCCTTCCCCGCAGGGACACCGATAAACTCATCTTT. This codes for CALGDSALPLPRRDTDKLIF. This chain uses TRDV1 with TRDJ1, with D maybe TRDD2 (6 bases). TCRdb supplies no J gene; here it was assigned by aligning the nucleotide sequence to germline. The CDR3 consists of 20 residues. Looked up from germline, CDR1 is TSWWSYY and CDR2 is QGS. Trimming left V 3 bases short and J 0 bases short, with 26 bases between.

Of note for this clone: A far larger clone is just one base off, so this is likely a read error. Other DNA sequences in the same sample also yield this CDR3. CDR3 region: CACDPAFRPNGVEPLLGADADLYTDKLIF. The CDR3 nucleotides are TGTGCCTGTGACCCTGCCTTCCGGCCCAATGGAGTAGAGCCCTTACTGGGGGCCGACGCTGATCTATACACCGATAAACTCATCTTT. The chain carries TRDV2 and TRDJ1; 8 bases agree with TRDD3. Matching the DNA to germline supplied the J gene, which TCRdb does not give. The CDR3 extends over 29 amino acids. The ends lost 3 bases at V and 0 bases at J; junction bases unmatched: 47. Germline V gene lookup returns CDR1 GEAIGNYY and CDR2 EKD.

This clone was counted ten times or more. Only one base separates this from a far larger clonotype, so it likely reflects a read error. The same CDR3 arises from other DNA sequences in this sample as well. CDR3 nucleotides: TGTGCTCTCGGGGAAGGCCTTGTTGGGGGATACATGACCGATAAACTCATCTTT. Amino acids: CALGEGLVGGYMTDKLIF. The V gene is TRDV1, the J gene TRDJ1; 10 positions agree with TRDD3. This CDR3 is 18 amino acids long. Per the germline V gene, CDR1 is TSWWSYY and CDR2 is QGS.

Note on this clone: TCRdb's entry gives the protein of a much larger clone, which mismatches this DNA's translation at residue 3, likely from a read error; the protein reported here is translated from the DNA. The J gene is TRDJ3, the V gene TRDV2; 7 positions agree with TRDD3. Germline CDR1 is GEAIGNYY and CDR2 is EKD. There are 23 residues in the CDR3. CDR3 sequence reads: CARDTKGGGALVLSSWDTRQMFF. For the CDR3, the DNA is TGTGCCCGTGACACCAAAGGTGGGGGAGCCCTTGTCCTCAGCTCCTGGGACACCCGACAGATGTTTTTC.

The J gene is TRDJ1; the V gene was not called; the table's D gene call, TRDD3, was not cross checked with the DNA. This CDR3 spans 21 amino acids. CDR3: CALGDPKDSSILELYTDKRIF. In DNA form, the CDR3 reads TGTGCTCTTGGGGACCCTAAAGATTCCTCCATACTGGAACTATACACCGATAAAAGAATCTTT.

This clone was seen a handful of times. A read error is the likely source, as a far larger clone sits one nucleotide away. This CDR3 is also generated by other DNA sequences in the sample. The CDR3 here is CALGRSKIPAFLRGIGGGTDKLIF. As DNA, the CDR3 is TGTGCTCTTGGCCGATCAAAGATTCCTGCCTTCCTTCGGGGGATAGGGGGGGGCACCGATAAACTCATCTTT. The chain joins TRDV1 to TRDJ1; D possibly corresponds to TRDD3 (8 bases). As TCRdb names no J gene, one was assigned here on the basis of a DNA match to germline. The germline V gene encodes CDR1 TSWWSYY and CDR2 QGS. Trimming shortened V by 6 bases and J by 1 base, and 42 bases separated the two germline ends. This CDR3 spans 24 amino acids.

This clone appeared many times. The TCRdb protein, from a much larger clone, departs from this DNA's translation at residue 7, likely by read error; the protein shown derives from the DNA. DNA of the CDR3: TGTGCCTGTGACACACGACGATACTGGGGGATTTACACCGATAAACTCATCTTT. It translates to CACDTRRYWGIYTDKLIF. V gene TRDV2 combines with J gene TRDJ1, with 10 bases fitting TRDD3. CDR1 is GEAIGNYY and CDR2 is EKD in the germline V gene. The trim removed 1 base at V and 0 bases at J, leaving 10 bases unmatched. The CDR3 sequence is 18 residues long.

A remark on this clone: TCRdb's entry gives the protein of a much larger clone, which mismatches this DNA's translation at residue 5, likely from a read error; the protein reported here is translated from the DNA. This chain connects TRDV1 to TRDJ1; unclear D gene. The J gene is absent in TCRdb and was assigned here via DNA matching to germline. The V gene's germline CDR1 is TSWWSYY and CDR2 QGS. The CDR3 loop spans 19 amino acids. V lost 5 bases and J 2 bases, leaving 27 bases between the germline ends. The CDR3 region is CALGRPQGVPRLGTDKLIF. The CDR3 DNA reads as TGTGCTCTTGGGAGACCACAAGGGGTGCCCCGTCTTGGAACCGATAAACTCATCTTT.